This T cell receptor (beta chain) was captured in a study of identifying expanded T cells in peripheral blood. The method was immunoSEQ multiplex PCR; TCRdb's version includes in-frame clones alone and lacks a portion of them. This table has just over 90,000 clones, about nine tenths appearing once. Germline CDR1 KGHSH, CDR2 LQKENI. V was shortened by 0 bases and J by 6 bases, with 9 bases between the two germline ends. The CDR3 has 13 amino acids. As concerns this clone: What it binds is not known.

General observations from the study: Clone count variance between roughly 2-week samples rose with total template count.

This TCR derives from a person between 18 and 75 years old in good health. The specimen was blood. The V call is TRBV18, the J call TRBJ2-7; either TRBD1 or TRBD2 may fit D (5 bases each). The CDR3 sequence: CASSPPAGSEQYF. The CDR3 DNA reads TGTGCCAGCTCACCACCGGCAGGGAGCGAGCAGTACTTC. Full variable domain (missing parts from reference TRBV18 and TRBJ2-7): NAGVMQNPRHLVRRRGQEARLRCSPMKGHSHVYWYRQLPEEGLKFMVYLQKENIIDESGMPKERFSAEFPKEGPSILRIQQVVRGDSAAYFCASSPPAGSEQYFGPGTRLTVT.